This T cell receptor (beta chain) appears in the sequencing data of a study of lymphopenia after photon versus proton radiotherapy. The table came from immunoSEQ multiplex PCR; TCRdb's copy has only in-frame clones and leaves some out. The table lists roughly 45,000 clones, around 86% of them singletons. The V end lost 2 bases, the J end lost 0 bases, and 10 bases lay between the germline ends. The CDR3 consists of 15 residues. Germline V gives CDR1 SGHDN, CDR2 FVKESK. Source: peripheral blood, taken from a patient treated with photon-based radiotherapy. V gene TRBV14 combines with J gene TRBJ1-1; D not resolved. The TCR was taken from a middle-aged man with gastric cancer. CDR3 in amino acids: CASSQLGVMNTEAFF. In nucleotides, the CDR3 is TGTGCCAGCAGCCAATTGGGCGTGATGAACACTGAAGCTTTCTTT. The full variable domain, completed using reference TRBV14 and TRBJ1-1, is EAGVTQFPSHSVIEKGQTVTLRCDPISGHDNLYWYRRVMGKEIKFLLHFVKESKQDESGMPNNRFLAERTGGTYSTLKVQPAELEDSGVYFCASSQLGVMNTEAFFGQGTRLTVV.